These 5 T cell receptor beta chains originate from one sample sequenced in a study of cytomegalovirus exposure and HLA in healthy donors. Amplification used 60 Vbeta primers and 13 Jbeta primers. Using immunoSEQ multiplex PCR, the repertoire was profiled, and TCRdb retains in-frame clones only, with some absent. The sample holds nearly 95,000 clones; about 63% are singletons and the top ten take 5% to 6.5%. The source material was PBMCs. These receptors were taken from a woman between 25 and 40 years old in good health and CMV-seronegative.

This clone came up many times. The chain uses TRBV28 and TRBJ2-7, with 8 bases matching TRBD2. The CDR3 has 15 amino acids. CDR1 and CDR2 from the germline V gene are MDHEN and SYDVKM. V trimming: 10 bases; J trimming: 4 bases; junction bases outside the gene matches: 15. CDR3 protein: CATPDGLSGSYEQYF. The CDR3 nucleotides read TGTGCCACCCCCGACGGACTGAGCGGGAGTTACGAGCAGTACTTC.

This chain uses TRBV14 with TRBJ1-1, with D perhaps TRBD1 (6 bases). The germline CDR1 and CDR2 sequences are SGHDN and FVKESK. V lost 1 base to trimming and J lost 4 bases, with 7 bases between them. The CDR3 consists of 13 residues. Here the CDR3 DNA reads TGTGCCAGCAGCCAAGGGACAGTCACTGAAGCTTTCTTT. As protein: CASSQGTVTEAFF.

This clone was recorded once. V usage is TRBV6-1 and J usage is TRBJ2-3; 9 bases map to TRBD2. Germline V gives CDR1 MNHNS, CDR2 SASEGT. This CDR3 is 16 amino acids long. Germline trimming cut 2 bases from V and 6 bases from J; bases unmatched to any gene: 9. The CDR3 DNA is TGTGCCAGCAGTGAAACTTTTGCGGGGGGGCCGGATACGCAGTATTTT. Encoded protein: CASSETFAGGPDTQYF.

This clone has more than one count but fewer than ten. The chain joins TRBV30 to TRBJ2-2; D call uncertain. The germline CDR1 and CDR2 sequences are GTSNPN and SVGIG (reference sequence). CDR3 length equals 14 residues. V was trimmed by 0 bases and J by 4 bases, leaving 9 bases between them. Written as DNA, the CDR3 is TGTGCCTGGAGTGTCGAGACAACCACCGGGGAGCTGTTTTTT. This translates into CAWSVETTTGELFF.

The J gene is TRBJ2-5, the V gene TRBV30; 10 bases match TRBD1. J was trimmed by 4 bases and V by 2 bases; bases with no gene match: 7. The CDR3 sequence is 15 residues long. The germline CDR1 and CDR2 sequences are GTSNPN and SVGIG (reference sequence). CDR3 in amino acids: CAWSLGQGVGETQYF. The CDR3 region has the DNA TGTGCCTGGAGTCTAGGACAGGGGGTTGGAGAGACCCAGTACTTC.